A single sample is the source of the 9 T cell receptor beta chains below, sequenced in a study of cytomegalovirus exposure and HLA in healthy donors. PCR amplification relied on 60 Vbeta primers (plus 13 Jbeta primers). Here immunoSEQ multiplex PCR was the method, and the copy in TCRdb shows in-frame clones only, minus some. The sample includes 110,000 to 150,000 clones, approximately 80% seen only once; the top ten take roughly 4.2%. Source material: PBMCs. The receptors stem from a male donor in good health and CMV-seronegative.

This chain links TRBV7-3 with TRBJ1-1, with TRBD1 as a possible D gene (6 bases). Germline CDR1 SGHTA, CDR2 FQGTGA. Trimming cost V 5 bases and J 5 bases, with 15 bases left between them. The CDR3 has 14 amino acids. DNA for the CDR3: TGTGCCAGCAGCGCCAGCGGCACAGGGACTGAAGCTTTCTTT. Protein product: CASSASGTGTEAFF.

The chain has TRBV5-1 and TRBJ2-7; 8 nucleotides match TRBD2. The CDR3 is 15 amino acids. J gave up 3 bases and V 2 bases, and 7 bases lay outside the gene matches. The germline CDR1 and CDR2 sequences are SGHRS and YFSETQ. For the CDR3, the DNA is TGCGCCAGCAGCTTAGCGGGAGATCTTCTCTACGAGCAGTACTTC. The encoded protein is CASSLAGDLLYEQYF.

The CDR3 coding sequence is TGTGCCAGCAGTAGGTCGGGACAGACCTATGGCTACACCTTC. It codes for CASSRSGQTYGYTF. The V gene is TRBV27, the J gene TRBJ1-2, with TRBD1 matching 7 bases. Germline values: CDR1 MNHEY, CDR2 SMNVEV (reference sequence). The junction had 7 bases not matched to a gene; V was cut back by 5 bases and J by 4 bases. The CDR3 loop spans 14 amino acids.

The V and J genes are TRBV7-9 and TRBJ2-2; 10 bases map to TRBD2. V was clipped by 0 bases and J by 3 bases; unmatched bases: 4. CDR3 length: 17 residues. In germline, CDR1 is SEHNR, CDR2 FQNEAQ (reference sequence). DNA of the CDR3: TGTGCCAGCAGCTTAGCAGCGGGAGGGGTAGACACCGGGGAGCTGTTTTTT. It specifies CASSLAAGGVDTGELFF. Using reference TRBV7-9 and TRBJ2-2 for the parts outside the CDR3, the full variable domain is DTGVSQNPRHKITKRGQNVTFRCDPISEHNRLYWYRQTLGQGPEFLTYFQNEAQLEKSRLLSDRFSAERPKGSFSTLEIQRTEQGDSAMYLCASSLAAGGVDTGELFFGEGSRLTVL.

The chain couples TRBV5-3 to TRBJ1-1; 7 bases line up with TRBD1. TRBV5-3 belongs to the ORF category, with a function that is uncertain. The CDR3 runs to 17 residues. The V and J ends lost 3 bases and 0 bases, in that order; junction bases with no gene match: 11. CDR3 amino acids: CARSWLKRGPMNTEAFF. DNA for the CDR3: TGTGCCAGAAGCTGGTTGAAGAGGGGGCCGATGAACACTGAAGCTTTCTTT.

This chain connects TRBV19 to TRBJ2-2; possible D gene TRBD2, 6 bases. The CDR3 has 15 residues. Germline V gene lookup returns CDR1 LNHDA and CDR2 SQIVND (reference sequence). V was cut by 6 bases and J by 2 bases, with 13 bases left in between. As DNA, the CDR3 is TGTGCCAGTAGCTTGGAGGGGACTAACACCGGGGAGCTGTTTTTT. Translation: CASSLEGTNTGELFF.

For the CDR3, the DNA is TGTGCCAGTAGTTCAGGGACTAACTACGAGCAGTACTTC. Amino acids: CASSSGTNYEQYF. The chain joins TRBV19 to TRBJ2-7; TRBD2 agrees at 7 bases. Germline lookup yields CDR1 LNHDA and CDR2 SQIVND (reference sequence). Trimming cost V 5 bases and J 3 bases; bases outside gene matches: 4. The CDR3 extends over 13 amino acids.

V usage is TRBV29-1 and J usage is TRBJ1-1; maybe TRBD1 (6 bases). Trimming cost V 0 bases and J 2 bases, with 13 bases left between them. The CDR3 runs 15 residues. In germline, CDR1 is SQVTM, CDR2 ANQGSEA. The CDR3 loop is CSVEDLRGSNTEAFF. For the CDR3, the DNA is TGCAGCGTTGAAGATCTGAGGGGGTCCAACACTGAAGCTTTCTTT.

There are a few counts of this clone. The chain recombines TRBV18 with TRBJ1-5; 8 bases fit TRBD1. The germline V gene encodes CDR1 KGHSH and CDR2 LQKENI. There are 13 residues in the CDR3. Trimming at V came to 3 bases and at J to 7 bases, leaving 2 bases not matched to a gene. CDR3 in DNA: TGTGCCAGCTCACCTGGACAGGGACAGCCCCAGCATTTT. As protein: CASSPGQGQPQHF.